The 23 T cell receptor beta chains listed next were all sequenced from one sample in a study of cytomegalovirus exposure and HLA in healthy donors. The PCR employed 60 Vbeta primers together with 13 Jbeta primers. The method was immunoSEQ multiplex PCR; TCRdb's version includes in-frame clones alone and lacks a portion of them. The listing contains around 140,000 clones. The sequenced sample was PBMCs. The receptors were sampled from a woman in her forties in good health and CMV-seronegative.

The chain employs TRBV19 and TRBJ2-1; TRBD2 matches 7 bases. Germline loops: CDR1 LNHDA, CDR2 SQIVND (reference sequence). This CDR3 region has 16 residues. Trimming removed 6 bases from V and 4 bases from J; junction bases left unmatched: 12. The CDR3 bases are TGTGCCAGTAGCCCTAAGACTAGCCGATTATACAATGAGCAGTTCTTC. Translated, it gives CASSPKTSRLYNEQFF. Filled out from reference TRBV19 and TRBJ2-1, the complete variable domain reads DGGITQSPKYLFRKEGQNVTLSCEQNLNHDAMYWYRQDPGQGLRLIYYSQIVNDFQKGDIAEGYSVSREKKESFPLTVTSAQKNPTAFYLCASSPKTSRLYNEQFFGPGTRLTVL.

J is TRBJ1-1 and V is TRBV7-2; D may be TRBD1 (6 bases). Deletions cut 2 bases from V and 5 bases from J, with 15 bases between. CDR1 and CDR2 (germline): SGHTA, FQGNSA. The CDR3 spans 15 residues. As DNA, the CDR3 is TGTGCCAGCAGCTTAATGCTGACAGGCCGGACTGAAGCTTTCTTT. This gives the protein CASSLMLTGRTEAFF.

The chain carries TRBV19 and TRBJ1-1; D unresolved. There are 15 residues in the CDR3. The V gene's germline CDR1 is LNHDA and CDR2 SQIVND (reference sequence). The V and J ends lost 7 bases and 1 base respectively, with 16 bases between them. The CDR3 DNA reads as TGTGCCAGTACCGTCCGAGATTTAACGAACACTGAAGCTTTCTTT. It specifies CASTVRDLTNTEAFF.

Here the CDR3 reads CASVQATVPFVYGYTF. CDR3 nucleotides: TGTGCCAGCGTTCAGGCTACAGTCCCCTTTGTCTATGGCTACACCTTC. The chain has TRBV28 and TRBJ1-2; D gene ambiguous. Looked up from germline, CDR1 is MDHEN and CDR2 is SYDVKM. The CDR3 covers 16 residues. The V and J ends lost 8 bases and 4 bases respectively, with 23 bases between them.

This chain joins TRBV25-1 and TRBJ1-2, with a weak D call TRBD1 (5 bases). V was pared by 7 bases and J by 5 bases, with 14 bases between. This CDR3 is built from 13 residues. Germline CDR1 reads MGHDK; CDR2 reads SYGVNS. CDR3 loop: CASMGWGVYGYTF. As DNA, the CDR3 is TGTGCCAGCATGGGGTGGGGGGTATATGGCTACACCTTC.

This chain uses TRBV5-1 with TRBJ1-1; D is perhaps TRBD1 (6 bases). Germline CDR1 reads SGHRS; CDR2 reads YFSETQ. The length of the CDR3 is 14 residues. Between the trimmed V and J ends, which lost 4 bases and 4 bases, there was a span of 14 bases. The CDR3 region has the DNA TGCGCCAGCAGCCCCAGGGGCGGAAGCACTGAAGCTTTCTTT. It translates to CASSPRGGSTEAFF.

The rearrangement uses TRBV6-1 and TRBJ1-5, with TRBD1 as a possible D gene (6 bases). The CDR3 is made up of 15 amino acids. Trimming removed 5 bases from V and 1 base from J, with 12 bases in between. Germline lookup yields CDR1 MNHNS and CDR2 SASEGT. The CDR3 DNA reads as TGTGCCAGCAGTCAAACCACAGGGAGCAATCAGCCCCAGCATTTT. It specifies CASSQTTGSNQPQHF.

The V call is TRBV7-2, the J call TRBJ1-1; D perhaps matches TRBD1 (5 bases). CDR3 length: 14 amino acids. Per germline, CDR1 SGHTA and CDR2 FQGNSA. V was shortened by 5 bases and J by 1 base, with 11 bases between the two germline ends. The CDR3 reads CASSPQAGNTEAFF. CDR3 nucleotide sequence: TGTGCCAGCAGCCCACAGGCAGGGAACACTGAAGCTTTCTTT.

The chain carries TRBV2 and TRBJ1-2; TRBD1 aligns across 9 bases. Germline V gene data show CDR1 as SNHLY and CDR2 as FYNNEI. The CDR3 loop spans 15 amino acids. The trim removed 6 bases at V and 2 bases at J, leaving 7 bases unmatched. The CDR3 region is CASRASTGGNYGYTF. The CDR3 DNA reads TGTGCCAGCAGGGCTTCGACAGGGGGAAACTATGGCTACACCTTC. The full variable domain, in which reference TRBV2 and TRBJ1-2 provide the parts outside the CDR3, is EPEVTQTPSHQVTQMGQEVILRCVPISNHLYFYWYRQILGQKVEFLVSFYNNEISEKSEIFDDQFSVERPDGSNFTLKIRSTKLEDSAMYFCASRASTGGNYGYTFGSGTRLTVV.

The rearrangement uses TRBV20-1 and TRBJ2-7; D is possibly TRBD2 (5 bases). The germline V and J ends were trimmed by 3 bases and 5 bases, with 8 bases remaining between them. CDR3 size: 11 residues. Germline values: CDR1 DFQATT, CDR2 SNEGSKA (reference sequence). CDR3 residues: CSASAGNEQYV. CDR3 DNA sequence: TGCAGTGCTAGTGCCGGGAACGAGCAGTACGTC.

The genes are TRBV29-1 and TRBJ1-4; 8 bases align to TRBD1. Per germline, CDR1 SQVTM and CDR2 ANQGSEA. The CDR3 loop spans 13 amino acids. Trimming took 8 bases from V and 2 from J; bases not matched to a gene: 4. The CDR3 region has the DNA TGCAGCACCCAGGGGGCTACTAATGAAAAACTGTTTTTT. This codes for CSTQGATNEKLFF.

The chain employs TRBV5-1 and TRBJ2-3; D perhaps matches TRBD1 (6 bases). V dropped 3 bases and J dropped 6 bases, with 17 bases sitting between them. CDR3 length: 15 residues. Germline V gives CDR1 SGHRS, CDR2 YFSETQ. In DNA form, the CDR3 reads TGCGCCAGCAGCTCCGCAGGGGTAAGAGACGATACGCAGTATTTT. It codes for CASSSAGVRDDTQYF.

This chain connects TRBV5-5 to TRBJ1-1; 10 nucleotides align to TRBD1. The CDR3 totals 15 residues. Germline trimming cut 4 bases from V and 5 bases from J; bases unmatched to any gene: 8. The germline V gene encodes CDR1 SGHKS and CDR2 YYEKEE (reference sequence). For the CDR3, the DNA is TGTGCCAGCAGCGTTTTCGGGACAGGGGATACTGAAGCTTTCTTT. It specifies CASSVFGTGDTEAFF.

The rearrangement uses TRBV10-3 and TRBJ2-1; TRBD2 matches 8 bases. This CDR3 contains 15 residues. Germline V gene lookup returns CDR1 ENHRY and CDR2 SYGVKD. Losses at the gene ends were 10 bases for V and 4 bases for J; bases not matched to a gene: 12. This CDR3 reads CATLPAGGHYNEQFF. The CDR3 region has the DNA TGTGCCACCCTACCCGCGGGGGGACATTACAATGAGCAGTTCTTC.

The chain has TRBV11-2 and TRBJ2-3; 8 bases map to TRBD1. Unmatched junction bases numbered 12, after V lost 5 bases and J lost 8 bases. CDR1 is SGHAT and CDR2 is FQNNGV in the germline V gene. This CDR3 is 15 amino acids long. CDR3 sequence: CASSRGGTGRGTQYF. The CDR3 nucleotides read TGTGCCAGCAGCCGTGGGGGGACAGGAAGGGGTACGCAGTATTTT.

V is TRBV2 and J is TRBJ2-1; TRBD2 agrees at 12 bases. Per germline, CDR1 SNHLY and CDR2 FYNNEI. CDR3 length: 15 amino acids. Trimming removed 6 bases from V and 7 bases from J; junction bases left unmatched: 7. DNA of the CDR3: TGTGCCAGCAGGACCTCGGGGACTAGCGGGAATGAGCAGTTCTTC. It is translated as CASRTSGTSGNEQFF.

The V and J genes are TRBV29-1 and TRBJ1-4; D ambiguous. Germline V CDR1 and CDR2: SQVTM, ANQGSEA. The CDR3 length is 14 residues. V was cut by 0 bases and J by 4 bases, with 9 bases left in between. This CDR3 reads CSVEDLRHNEKLFF. The CDR3 DNA is TGCAGCGTTGAAGATTTACGACATAATGAAAAACTGTTTTTT.

The V gene is TRBV10-3, the J gene TRBJ2-7; D is possibly TRBD1 (6 bases). Germline-derived CDR1 and CDR2 are ENHRY and SYGVKD. This CDR3 is 13 amino acids long. V was pared by 6 bases and J by 4 bases, with 13 bases between. CDR3 in DNA: TGTGCCATCAGCCGGGACACAGAATACGAGCAGTACGTC. Its translation: CAISRDTEYEQYV.

The chain is built from TRBV5-5 and TRBJ2-7, with D unresolved. Germline V CDR1 and CDR2: SGHKS, YYEKEE (reference sequence). The CDR3 has 13 amino acids. The germline V and J ends were trimmed by 1 base and 1 base, with 6 bases remaining between them. CDR3 in DNA: TGTGCCAGCAGCTTGACGGGTTCCTACGAGCAGTACGTC. Its protein is CASSLTGSYEQYV.

The chain recombines TRBV19 with TRBJ2-1; D might be TRBD1 (6 bases). Trimming removed 6 bases at V and 6 bases at J, with 12 bases between. The germline CDR1 and CDR2 sequences are LNHDA and SQIVND (reference sequence). The CDR3 sequence is 13 residues long. The CDR3 is CASRHQGSNEQFF. The CDR3 region has the DNA TGTGCCAGTAGGCATCAGGGGTCCAATGAGCAGTTCTTC.

J is TRBJ2-5 and V is TRBV7-8, with a possible D match to TRBD2 (6 bases). Germline values: CDR1 SGHVS, CDR2 FQNEAQ. The V and J ends lost 5 bases and 5 bases respectively, with 15 bases between them. The CDR3 is 14 amino acids. The CDR3 sequence is CASSQPPRGETQYF. In nucleotides, the CDR3 is TGTGCCAGCAGCCAACCGCCCCGGGGGGAGACCCAGTACTTC.

This chain uses TRBV27 with TRBJ2-1; 10 nucleotides agree with TRBD1. From germline, CDR1 is MNHEY and CDR2 SMNVEV (reference sequence). The CDR3 loop spans 15 amino acids. Trimming at V came to 5 bases and at J to 6 bases, leaving 7 bases not matched to a gene. CDR3 bases: TGTGCCAGCAGTCCGGGACAGGGGACCTCCAATGAGCAGTTCTTC. This sequence encodes CASSPGQGTSNEQFF.

The chain uses TRBV6-6 and TRBJ1-1; 7 bases map to TRBD1. V shed 2 bases, J shed 4 bases, and the junction held 4 bases outside the gene matches. The CDR3 is 14 residues long. The V gene's germline CDR1 is MNHNY and CDR2 SVGAGI (reference sequence). The CDR3 DNA reads TGTGCCAGCAGTTACCCAGGGGGTATCACTGAAGCTTTCTTT. Its translation is CASSYPGGITEAFF.